The rows below give T cell receptor beta chains drawn from one sample of a study of vaccination and CD4 T cells after COVID-19. Antigens for these TCRs are unknown. A single record per CDR3 protein comes from TCRdb applying MiXCR to the PCR reads. The sample has under 15,000 distinct CDR3 sequences, about 45% seen once; the top ten hold 10% to 15%. The specimen was CD4+ T cells from blood, cultured in vitro. The receptors derive from a human donor who had recovered from COVID-19. The CDR3 runs from the conserved cysteine through the conserved F or W. A D gene is named only where the DNA matches it firmly. Size values are once, few and many counts, or a class for expanded clones, and some rows have none.

j_call d_call v_call clone_size cdr3_aa cdr3_nt
TRBJ2-3 TRBD2 TRBV5-1 - CASQGLAGPTDTQYF TGCGCCAGCCAGGGACTAGCGGGGCCCACAGATACGCAGTATTTT
TRBJ2-1 - TRBV18 - CASSPPNMRSSYNEQFF TGTGCCAGCTCACCCCCGAACATGAGAAGCTCCTACAATGAGCAGTTCTTC
TRBJ2-1 TRBD2 TRBV10-1 few CASSDLAEAYNEQFF TGCGCCAGCAGTGACCTAGCGGAGGCCTACAATGAGCAGTTCTTC
TRBJ2-5 - TRBV20-1 - CSARDPNQETQYF TGCAGTGCTAGAGACCCAAACCAAGAGACCCAGTACTTC
TRBJ2-3 - TRBV20-1 - CSARDPGRSTDTQYF TGCAGTGCTAGAGATCCTGGTAGGAGCACAGATACGCAGTATTTT
TRBJ1-5 - TRBV3-1 - CASSQDWGGNQPQHF TGTGCCAGCAGCCAAGACTGGGGGGGCAATCAGCCCCAGCATTTT
TRBJ1-1 - TRBV6-1 - CASTPPGRYTEAFF TGTGCCAGCACCCCTCCGGGGCGGTACACTGAAGCTTTCTTT
TRBJ1-5 - TRBV10-3 - CAIRDIDQPQHF TGTGCCATCAGAGACATAGATCAGCCCCAGCATTTT
TRBJ2-7 - TRBV7-6 few CASGAGAGIHEQYF TGTGCCAGCGGGGCCGGGGCAGGAATCCACGAGCAGTACTTC
TRBJ2-7 - TRBV20-1 few CSAYDYSRSSEQYF TGCAGTGCATACGACTACTCCCGGTCTAGCGAGCAGTACTTC
TRBJ2-2 TRBD2 TRBV20-1 few CSARASGTGELFF TGCAGTGCTAGGGCTAGCGGTACCGGGGAGCTGTTTTTT
TRBJ2-3 TRBD2 TRBV19 - CASKKYLSSGTTDTQYF TGTGCCAGTAAAAAGTACTTGTCTAGCGGAACCACAGATACGCAGTATTTT
TRBJ1-1 - TRBV11-2 - CASSLDRVGRGMNTEAFF TGTGCCAGCAGCTTAGACCGGGTCGGCCGGGGGATGAACACTGAAGCTTTCTTT
TRBJ2-2 TRBD2 TRBV20-1 once CSALAGTNTGELFF TGCAGTGCGTTAGCGGGCACGAACACCGGGGAGCTGTTTTTT
TRBJ2-1 - TRBV7-2 - CASSKDSPNFHEQFF TGTGCCAGCAGCAAGGACTCCCCGAACTTCCATGAGCAGTTCTTC
TRBJ1-1 - TRBV11-2 few CASGPGGNTEAFF TGTGCCAGCGGCCCGGGGGGGAACACTGAAGCTTTCTTT
TRBJ1-2 - TRBV28 few CASSSRWDGYTF TGTGCCAGCAGTTCCAGGTGGGATGGGTACACCTTC
TRBJ2-5 TRBD1 TRBV30 - CAWSGGQGAAETQYF TGTGCCTGGAGTGGGGGACAGGGGGCCGCAGAGACCCAGTACTTC
TRBJ1-1 - TRBV3-1 - CASSQGGPGTEAFF TGTGCCAGCAGCCAAGGGGGGCCGGGGACTGAAGCTTTCTTT
TRBJ1-1 - TRBV7-9 - CASSPPRSEAFF TGTGCCAGCAGCCCCCCCCGGTCTGAAGCTTTCTTT
TRBJ1-1 TRBD1 TRBV19 once CASSPRQGGNTEAFF TGTGCCAGTAGTCCTCGACAGGGAGGGAACACTGAAGCTTTCTTT
TRBJ1-2 - TRBV15 - CATKSAEGEWGGYTF TGTGCCACCAAATCAGCCGAGGGTGAGTGGGGTGGCTACACCTTC
TRBJ2-3 TRBD2 TRBV7-2 - CASSPYSGRSTDTQYF TGTGCCAGCAGCCCTTATAGCGGGAGATCCACAGATACGCAGTATTTT
TRBJ2-3 - TRBV28 - CASSLRESLTDTQYF TGTGCCAGCAGTTTAAGGGAGTCCCTCACAGATACGCAGTATTTT
TRBJ2-3 - TRBV4-1 - CASSQERQGGTQYF TGCGCCAGCAGCCAAGAACGGCAGGGTGGGACGCAGTATTTT
TRBJ2-1 - TRBV19 - CASSNHGGQRQFF TGTGCCAGTAGTAACCATGGAGGACAAAGGCAGTTCTTC
TRBJ2-1 TRBD2 TRBV7-3 few CASSPAGTSSYNEQFF TGTGCCAGCAGCCCGGCCGGGACTAGCTCCTACAATGAGCAGTTCTTC